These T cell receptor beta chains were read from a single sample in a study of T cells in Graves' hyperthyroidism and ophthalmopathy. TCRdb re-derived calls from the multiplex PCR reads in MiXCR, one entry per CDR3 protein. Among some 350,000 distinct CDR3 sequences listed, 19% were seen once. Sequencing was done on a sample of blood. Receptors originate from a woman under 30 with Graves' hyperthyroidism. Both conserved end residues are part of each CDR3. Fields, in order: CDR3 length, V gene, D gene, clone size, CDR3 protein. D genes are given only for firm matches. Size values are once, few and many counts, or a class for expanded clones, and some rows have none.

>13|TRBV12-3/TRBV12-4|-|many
CASSFPGNTEAFF
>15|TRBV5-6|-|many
CASSFGGLWNTEAFF
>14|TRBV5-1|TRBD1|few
CASSMRGGAQTQYF
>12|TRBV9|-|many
CASSVMGYGYTF
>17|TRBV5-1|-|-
CASSLGTFGGLNTEAFF
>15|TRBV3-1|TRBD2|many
CASSQGTSHTGELFF
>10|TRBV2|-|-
CASNRDEQYF
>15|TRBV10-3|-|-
CAISAGRTNTGELFF
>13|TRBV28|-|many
CATGGTPSYEQYF
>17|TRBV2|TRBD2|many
CASSELWASGLPLEQYF
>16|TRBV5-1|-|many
CASSLGSGAPGNTIYF
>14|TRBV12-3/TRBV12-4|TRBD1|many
CASSVDRGPYEQYF
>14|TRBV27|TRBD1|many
CASRGGQEPYEQYF
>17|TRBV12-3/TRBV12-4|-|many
CASSSFGLTGPGNTIYF
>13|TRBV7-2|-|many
CASSLAVKNIQYF
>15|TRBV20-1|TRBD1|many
CSAPFGGQSLGEQYF
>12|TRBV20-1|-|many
CSARDLGGEAFF
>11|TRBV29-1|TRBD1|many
CSVRTGTEAFF
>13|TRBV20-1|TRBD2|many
CSARQRGKETQYF
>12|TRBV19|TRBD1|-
CASQGVSYGYTF
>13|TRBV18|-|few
CASSPLEVDGYTF
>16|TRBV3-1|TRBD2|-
CASSQGVLAGQETQYF
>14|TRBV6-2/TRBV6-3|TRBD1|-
CAGGGQGNTGELFF
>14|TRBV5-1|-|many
CASSPLGSTGELFF
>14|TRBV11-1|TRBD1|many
CASSLGGGLYGYTF
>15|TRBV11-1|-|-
CASSLGGAGTDTQYF
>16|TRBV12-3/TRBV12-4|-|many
CASSFFGSQGREGYTF
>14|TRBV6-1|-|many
CATINVKRFGELFF
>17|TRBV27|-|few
CASSLSVVGGGHTEAFF
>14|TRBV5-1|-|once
CASSLEVTTLEAFF
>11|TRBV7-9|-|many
CIVAARYGYTF
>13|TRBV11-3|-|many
CASSGGVSHEQYF
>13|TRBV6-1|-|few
CASTNPQRRTQYF
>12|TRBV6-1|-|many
CASTSRSYEQYF
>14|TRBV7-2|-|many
CASSLDYIQETQYF
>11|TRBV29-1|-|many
CSVLGMTEAFF
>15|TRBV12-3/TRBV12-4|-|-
CASSFGRDPLYEQYF
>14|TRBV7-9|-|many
CASSYSGRNQPQHF
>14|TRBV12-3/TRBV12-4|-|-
CASSPVASSYEQYF
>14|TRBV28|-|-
CASSLVLGVDGYTF
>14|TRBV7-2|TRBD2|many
CASSLVAGGGEQYF
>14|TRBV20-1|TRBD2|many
CSARDASGTYEQYF